This T cell receptor beta chain was found in a study of circulating tumor DNA in untreated peripheral T-cell lymphoma. Study results and caveats: Tumor-specific clonotypes: identified in around four fifths of patients, 86% of baseline tissues.

A remark on this clone: Its antigen is undetermined.

With 10 bases clipped from V and 2 bases from J, the junction kept 11 bases outside the gene matches. The CDR3 covers 14 residues. From germline, CDR1 is MNHGY and CDR2 SAAAGT. Generated by immunoSEQ multiplex PCR, the TCRdb table keeps only in-frame clones and is missing some. This table has approximately 6,600 clones, 62% appearing once. The chain links TRBV6-8 to TRBJ2-7; 7 nucleotides agree with TRBD1. Sequenced material: tumor tissue. This TCR was recovered from a human donor with peripheral T-cell lymphoma. This CDR3 reads CAISAGGETYEQYF. The CDR3 DNA reads as TGTGCCATCAGCGCAGGGGGAGAAACCTACGAGCAGTACTTC.